The sequence of this TCR beta chain was determined in a study of CD8+ T cells in alopecia areata. Study summary: Among treated patients, oral tofacitinib was administered at 5 to 10 mg twice daily.

Worth noting for this clone: Antigen unknown.

Study-wide findings and caveats: Lesional scalp exceeded normal scalp in clonality, especially in alopecia totalis/universalis.

The treatment: oral pan-JAK inhibitor, 5-10 mg twice daily. Lesional scalp tissue (obtained by punch biopsy) and peripheral blood were collected from alopecia areata patients. cDNA serving as the sequencing template came from extracted, reverse transcribed RNA. TCRdb's copy holds only in-frame clones and misses some; the assay was immunoSEQ multiplex PCR. The sample has approximately 180,000 clones, approximately 57% seen once; the top ten hold under 1.2%. The CDR3 spans 15 residues. V lost 3 bases and J lost 8, with 15 bases in between. Germline lookup yields CDR1 SGHRS and CDR2 YFSETQ. This clonotype originated in a human donor with alopecia areata. The rearrangement uses TRBV5-1 and TRBJ1-6, with a tentative D call TRBD1 (5 bases). This material consisted of CD4+ T cells sorted from blood, taken at week 24, from a patient treated with tofacitinib. CDR3 protein: CASSWGRTADSPLHF. DNA for the CDR3: TGCGCCAGCAGCTGGGGGAGGACTGCCGATTCACCCCTCCACTTT.